Sequencing of this T cell receptor (beta chain) was carried out in a study of neurological immune-mediated disorders. One entry per CDR3 protein, called by TCRdb with MiXCR from the 5' RACE reads. The table has 70,000 to 90,000 distinct CDR3 sequences, 5% to 6% seen once; the top ten hold over 6.5%. Documented time point: longitudinal time-point 2. Trimming removed 5 bases from V and 6 bases from J, with 20 bases in between. This CDR3 comprises 15 residues. The germline V gene has CDR1 SGHTA and CDR2 FQGNSA. Study-wide points: The greatest TCR clonal expansion occurred in HTLV-1-associated myelopathy and the least in multiple sclerosis, which fell below healthy controls. Sharing of CDR3 amino acid sequences among expanded clones across subjects was absent, suggesting private repertoires in all groups. Phylogenetic grouping assigned the repertoires of 18 of 34 multiple sclerosis patients to a single related-CDR3 cluster, representing a possible signature.

Of note for this clonotype: Its antigen remains unknown.

The receptor was isolated from a woman aged 60-70 years with multiple sclerosis. The sequencing sample was made of PBMCs. The chain has TRBV7-2 and TRBJ2-7; the D call may be TRBD1 or TRBD2 (5 bases each). CDR3 protein: CASSQTPGSSGEQYF. DNA for the CDR3: TGTGCCAGCAGCCAAACCCCAGGGAGCTCTGGCGAGCAGTACTTC.